The next 32 T cell receptor beta chains were all read from a single sample in a study of T cells expressing NK-cell markers. Reanalyzing the 5' RACE reads, TCRdb keeps one entry per CDR3 protein, without DNA. Its clone listing holds hundreds of thousands of distinct CDR3 sequences. Material for sequencing was blood T cells: a sorted CD56 or NKG2C T cell subset, CD4+ or CD8+ T cells, or bulk PBMC T cells (not recorded which). Receptor source: a woman between 18 and 75 years old in good health.

The J gene is TRBJ2-3, the V gene TRBV6-1. The CDR3 is made up of 16 amino acids. Germline loops: CDR1 MNHNS, CDR2 SASEGT. CDR3 in amino acids: CASSKPGLVSTDTQYF.

The chain carries TRBV12-3 or TRBV12-4 and TRBJ1-2; checking the TCRdb D call of TRBD1 is not possible without DNA. The CDR3 loop spans 14 amino acids. Here the CDR3 reads CASSLQGADYGYTF.

This chain uses TRBV6-5 with TRBJ2-2; TCRdb picks TRBD1, but there is no DNA to check that call. CDR1 and CDR2 from the germline V gene are MNHEY and SVGAGI. CDR3 length: 16 amino acids. CDR3 protein: CASSYGGGLNTGELFF.

The rearrangement joins TRBV12-3 or TRBV12-4 to TRBJ2-2; the TCRdb call, TRBD2, lacks DNA for checking. This CDR3 comprises 16 residues. CDR3 loop: CASSLSAGEFTGELFF.

The J gene is TRBJ1-3, the V gene TRBV6-2 or TRBV6-3. CDR1 and CDR2 (germline): MNHEY, SVGEGT. This CDR3 comprises 17 residues. The CDR3: CASSSTSRTVLGNTIYF.

The chain joins TRBV5-6 to TRBJ1-5; TCRdb selects TRBD1, and the lack of DNA leaves this call unchecked. Per the germline V gene, CDR1 is SGHDT and CDR2 is YYEEEE. There are 19 residues in the CDR3. The CDR3 is CASSMTGTGGFYSNQPQHF.

The V gene is TRBV27, the J gene TRBJ2-3; TCRdb picks TRBD2, but there is no DNA to check that call. From germline, CDR1 is MNHEY and CDR2 SMNVEV (reference sequence). The CDR3 has 15 residues. This CDR3 reads CASTGLAASTDTQYF.

The genes are TRBV3-1 and TRBJ2-2. The CDR3 is 16 residues long. Germline V gives CDR1 LGHDT, CDR2 YNNKEL (reference sequence). The CDR3 sequence is CASSPSKGSNTGELFF.

The chain employs TRBV28 and TRBJ1-2; TCRdb's D call of TRBD1 is untestable without DNA. From germline, CDR1 is MDHEN and CDR2 SYDVKM. The CDR3 loop spans 13 amino acids. The CDR3 sequence: CASSQTGSGGYTF.

The chain employs TRBV13 and TRBJ2-3; the D call from TCRdb, TRBD1, cannot be confirmed without DNA. This CDR3 is 13 amino acids long. Germline V gene lookup returns CDR1 PRHDT and CDR2 FYEKMQ (reference sequence). The CDR3 region is CASSWDLTDTQYF.

This rearrangement joins TRBV5-1 to TRBJ1-6; TCRdb's D gene call, TRBD1, goes unchecked for lack of DNA. This CDR3 region has 15 residues. Germline V lookup: CDR1 SGHRS, CDR2 YFSETQ. This chain's CDR3 is CASSLDRVGGSPLHF.

The chain employs TRBV18 and TRBJ2-7. From germline, CDR1 is KGHSH and CDR2 LQKENI. The CDR3 is 13 residues long. The CDR3 sequence: CASSRQGHYEQYF.

The J gene is TRBJ1-1, the V gene TRBV7-3. The CDR3 runs to 15 residues. In germline, CDR1 is SGHTA, CDR2 FQGTGA. CDR3 sequence reads: CASSLGMGENTEAFF.

The chain is built from TRBV29-1 and TRBJ2-4; TCRdb's D gene call, TRBD1, goes unchecked for lack of DNA. The CDR3 loop spans 14 amino acids. Looked up from germline, CDR1 is SQVTM and CDR2 is ANQGSEA. CDR3: CSVVKGSGGNIQYF.

This chain joins TRBV5-4 and TRBJ2-7. The CDR3 totals 13 residues. Germline values: CDR1 SGHNT, CDR2 YYREEE (reference sequence). CDR3 in amino acids: CASSLESAYEQYF. Complete variable domain (other parts from reference TRBV5-4 and TRBJ2-7): ETGVTQSPTHLIKTRGQQVTLRCSSQSGHNTVSWYQQALGQGPQFIFQYYREEENGRGNFPPRFSGLQFPNYSSELNVNALELDDSALYLCASSLESAYEQYFGPGTRLTVT.

The V and J genes are TRBV29-1 and TRBJ2-5; lacking DNA, the TRBD1 call made by TCRdb goes unchecked. The CDR3 spans 13 residues. Germline V gene data show CDR1 as SQVTM and CDR2 as ANQGSEA. CDR3 residues: CSVDGTVGETQYF. Together with reference TRBV29-1 and TRBJ2-5, the CDR3 gives the full variable domain: SAVISQKPSRDICQRGTSLTIQCQVDSQVTMMFWYRQQPGQSLTLIATANQGSEATYESGFVIDKFPISRPNLTFSTLTVSNMSPEDSSIYLCSVDGTVGETQYFGPGTRLLVL.

The genes are TRBV7-9 and TRBJ2-1. CDR3 size: 15 residues. Looked up from germline, CDR1 is SEHNR and CDR2 is FQNEAQ (reference sequence). The CDR3 reads CASSSSASPYNEQFF.

The CDR3 is CASSYETGGVYGYTF. The rearrangement links TRBV6-5 to TRBJ1-2; with no DNA, the TCRdb D assignment of TRBD1 cannot be verified. CDR3 size: 15 residues. Per germline, CDR1 MNHEY and CDR2 SVGAGI.

The rearrangement uses TRBV6-5 and TRBJ2-3; absent DNA, TCRdb's TRBD2 call cannot be checked. Germline values: CDR1 MNHEY, CDR2 SVGAGI. CDR3 length: 16 amino acids. The CDR3 loop is CASSFLTSQVTDTQYF.

The CDR3 reads CASSRDRATSYNEQFF. This chain joins TRBV6-1 and TRBJ2-1; TCRdb calls TRBD1, which cannot be checked without DNA. Germline loops: CDR1 MNHNS, CDR2 SASEGT. The CDR3 runs 16 residues.

V and J are TRBV29-1 and TRBJ1-3. Germline values: CDR1 SQVTM, CDR2 ANQGSEA. There are 13 residues in the CDR3. CDR3 sequence reads: CSVERDSGNTIYF.

The chain links TRBV6-2 or TRBV6-3 to TRBJ2-6; TCRdb returns TRBD1, unconfirmable since there is no DNA. The length of the CDR3 is 18 residues. Germline V gene lookup returns CDR1 MNHEY and CDR2 SVGEGT. CDR3 sequence: CASSYATGTGAGANVLTF.

The V gene is TRBV18, the J gene TRBJ2-2. This CDR3 spans 16 amino acids. Per the germline V gene, CDR1 is KGHSH and CDR2 is LQKENI. CDR3 region: CASSPPPPTNTGELFF.

The chain links TRBV6-5 to TRBJ2-7; the TRBD2 assignment by TCRdb is unverifiable without DNA. Germline CDR1 and CDR2: MNHEY and SVGAGI. The CDR3 spans 15 residues. CDR3 sequence reads: CASSYSGSGTYEQYF.

The chain employs TRBV5-1 and TRBJ1-1; TCRdb's D gene call, TRBD1, goes unchecked for lack of DNA. CDR1 is SGHRS, CDR2 YFSETQ, per germline. The CDR3 has 14 residues. CDR3 in amino acids: CASNIDRGWAEAFF.

The chain combines TRBV29-1 with TRBJ2-7; TCRdb designates TRBD1, a call that cannot be tested without DNA. The CDR3 has 13 residues. Germline values: CDR1 SQVTM, CDR2 ANQGSEA. The CDR3 sequence is CSVVTGGSYEQYF.

The chain recombines TRBV19 with TRBJ2-7; the D call from TCRdb, TRBD1, cannot be confirmed without DNA. This CDR3 has 14 amino acids. Germline V gives CDR1 LNHDA, CDR2 SQIVND (reference sequence). CDR3 sequence: CASSITGQSYEQYF.

The J gene is TRBJ2-7, the V gene TRBV5-1; there is no DNA to check the TCRdb D call of TRBD1. Germline assignment: CDR1 SGHRS and CDR2 YFSETQ. CDR3 size: 15 residues. The CDR3 loop reads CASSLGPGQGYEQYF.

The CDR3: CASSAAGLGTF. J is TRBJ1-2 and V is TRBV12-3 or TRBV12-4. This CDR3 is 11 amino acids long.

The chain is built from TRBV9 and TRBJ1-1. The germline gives CDR1 SGDLS, CDR2 YYNGEE. This CDR3 is built from 14 residues. This CDR3 reads CASEPGLMNTEAFF.

This sequence joins TRBV5-1 and TRBJ1-1. Germline-derived CDR1 and CDR2 are SGHRS and YFSETQ. The CDR3 contains 13 residues. The CDR3 loop reads CASSLAPVTEAFF.

The J gene is TRBJ1-1, the V gene TRBV6-2 or TRBV6-3. Germline assignment: CDR1 MNHEY and CDR2 SVGEGT. The CDR3 contains 16 residues. CDR3 residues: CASSYVGGPTGTEAFF.